The T cell receptor (beta chain) described here comes from a study of T cells after yellow fever vaccination. The CDR3 spans 14 residues. The germline V gene has CDR1 SQVTM and CDR2 ANQGSEA. V was pared by 6 bases and J by 8 bases, with 19 bases between. This clonotype has a handful of counts. The antigen remains unidentified. TCRdb ran MiXCR on the 5' RACE reads and lists one entry per CDR3 protein. The repertoire holds under 500,000 distinct CDR3 sequences, with roughly a sixth as singletons. General study points: Highly abundant clonotypes carried over from the bulk population could end up in FACS-sorted repertoires as contaminants. At around 96% for CD4 and over 80% for CD8, most primary-vaccination clones showed up again after the booster.

The sequences come from PBMCs, collected before the yellow fever booster vaccination. V and J are TRBV29-1 and TRBJ1-4; D gene unclear. This receptor was identified in a man younger than 35 who received the YFV17D yellow fever vaccine. The CDR3 spells CSVDATVMGEKLFF. The CDR3 nucleotides read TGCAGCGTGGATGCTACAGTGATGGGCGAAAAACTGTTTTTT.